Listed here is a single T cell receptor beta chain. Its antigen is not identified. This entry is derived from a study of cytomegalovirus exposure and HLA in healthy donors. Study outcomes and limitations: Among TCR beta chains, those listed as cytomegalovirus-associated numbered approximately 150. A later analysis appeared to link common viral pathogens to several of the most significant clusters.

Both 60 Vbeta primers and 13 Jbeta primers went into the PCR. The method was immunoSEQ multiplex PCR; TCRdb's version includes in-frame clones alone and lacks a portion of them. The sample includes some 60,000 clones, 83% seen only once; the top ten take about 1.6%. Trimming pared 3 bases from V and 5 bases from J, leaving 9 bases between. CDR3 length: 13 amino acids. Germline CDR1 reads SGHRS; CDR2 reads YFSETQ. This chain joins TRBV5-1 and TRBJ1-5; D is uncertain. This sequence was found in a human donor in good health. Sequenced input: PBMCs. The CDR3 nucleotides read TGCGCCAGCAGCTCGGAGATAGATCAGCCCCAGCATTTT. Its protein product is CASSSEIDQPQHF.